Described below is a single TCR beta chain sequence and its context. This entry is derived from a study of blood T cell repertoires in COVID-19. Study-level background: Sample material is recorded as cDNA or gDNA derived from T cells, B-cell-depleted T cells, or PBMCs.

The germline V gene encodes CDR1 LNHDA and CDR2 SQIVND (reference sequence). The CDR3 length is 17 residues. V was clipped by 4 bases and J by 4 bases, with 20 bases between them. Per the authors' pipeline: Reference gene primers were amplified, and this amplification served to estimate nucleated cell counts. Some clones are missing from TCRdb's copy, which holds only in-frame ones; the method was immunoSEQ multiplex PCR. From that table come the V and J calls and clone size; the DNA was used to work out D and trimming. The sample lists around 400,000 clones, over 80% seen once, with around 5% in the top ten.

Material: PBMCs or T cells enriched from blood (not recorded which). The chain links TRBV19 to TRBJ1-5; weak D call: TRBD1 (6 bases). The origin of this receptor is a woman in her forties or fifties who had recovered from COVID-19. The CDR3 loop reads CASSSFGLGGRNQPQHF. The CDR3, as DNA: TGTGCCAGTAGTAGTTTCGGGCTCGGGGGGCGAAATCAGCCCCAGCATTTT.